The clone carrying this T cell receptor (beta chain) was seen a few times. Method: immunoSEQ multiplex PCR; TCRdb's copy keeps in-frame clones and lacks some. The sample lists some 71,000 clones, about 86% occurring once. These data come from a study of PD-L1 blockade in urothelial cancer. Study summary: It was at 3 weeks (second dose) and 6 weeks after treatment start that blood was analyzed. Median T cell yield per blood sample was 120,000 to 150,000 cells.

As for time point: pretreatment peripheral blood. Sample contribution per patient ranged from 1 to 8, covering pretreatment and on-treatment. The CDR3 contains 13 residues. Germline-derived CDR1 and CDR2 are LNHDA and SQIVND (reference sequence). V gave up 4 bases and J gave up 5 bases, with 8 bases separating them. V gene TRBV19 combines with J gene TRBJ2-2; possibly TRBD1 for D (6 bases). The origin of this receptor is a man between 60 and 70 years old with urothelial cancer. Here the sequenced sample was PBMCs, taken around atezolizumab (anti-PD-L1) treatment. The CDR3 loop reads CASSTTGTGELFF. CDR3 coding DNA: TGTGCCAGTAGTACAACAGGGACCGGGGAGCTGTTTTTT. Variable domain in full (rest from reference TRBV19 and TRBJ2-2): DGGITQSPKYLFRKEGQNVTLSCEQNLNHDAMYWYRQDPGQGLRLIYYSQIVNDFQKGDIAEGYSVSREKKESFPLTVTSAQKNPTAFYLCASSTTGTGELFFGEGSRLTVL.